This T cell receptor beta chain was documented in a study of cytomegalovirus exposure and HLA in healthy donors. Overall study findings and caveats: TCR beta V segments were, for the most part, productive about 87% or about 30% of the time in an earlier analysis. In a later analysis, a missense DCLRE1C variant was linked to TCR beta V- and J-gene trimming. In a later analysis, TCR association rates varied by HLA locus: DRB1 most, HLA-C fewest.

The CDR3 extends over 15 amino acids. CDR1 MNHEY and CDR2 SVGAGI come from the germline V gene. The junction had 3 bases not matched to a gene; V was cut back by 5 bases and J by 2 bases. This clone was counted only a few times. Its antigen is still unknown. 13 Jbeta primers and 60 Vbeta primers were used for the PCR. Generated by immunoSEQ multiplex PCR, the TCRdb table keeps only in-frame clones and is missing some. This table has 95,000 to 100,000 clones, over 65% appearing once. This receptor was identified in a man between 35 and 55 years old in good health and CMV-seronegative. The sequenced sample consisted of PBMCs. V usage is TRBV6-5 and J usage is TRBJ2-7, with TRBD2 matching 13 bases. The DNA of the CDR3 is TGTGCCAGCAGTCGGACTAGCGGGAGCGCCTACGAGCAGTACTTC. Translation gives CASSRTSGSAYEQYF.